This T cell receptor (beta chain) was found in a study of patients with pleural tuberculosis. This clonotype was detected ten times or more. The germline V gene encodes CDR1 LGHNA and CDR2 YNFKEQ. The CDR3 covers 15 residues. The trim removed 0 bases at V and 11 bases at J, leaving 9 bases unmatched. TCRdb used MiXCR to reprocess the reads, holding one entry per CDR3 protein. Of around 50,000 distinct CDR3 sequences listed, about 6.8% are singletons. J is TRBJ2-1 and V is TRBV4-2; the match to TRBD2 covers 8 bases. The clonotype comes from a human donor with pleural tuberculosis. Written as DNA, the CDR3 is TGTGCCAGCAGCCAAGATCTCGCGGGAGGATTGAAGCAGTTCTTC. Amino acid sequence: CASSQDLAGGLKQFF.